A selection of T cell receptor beta chains follows, all from one sample in a study of cytomegalovirus exposure and HLA in healthy donors. The repertoire was sequenced with immunoSEQ multiplex PCR; TCRdb's copy has only in-frame clones and lacks some. This table has 100,000 to 150,000 clones, approximately 78% appearing once. Sequencing was carried out using PBMCs. These receptor sequences come from a female donor in good health and CMV-seronegative. CDR3s include the opening cysteine and the closing phenylalanine or tryptophan. A D gene is named only where the DNA matches it firmly. The listing skips clone size in some rows; elsewhere it reads once, few, many or a size class.

D,size,V,J,DNA,CDR3
.,.,TRBV19,TRBJ1-2,TGTGCCAGTAGTGTTCAGGGAGGATATGGCTACACCTTC,CASSVQGGYGYTF
TRBD1,.,TRBV28,TRBJ2-7,TGTGCCAGCAGAGGACAGGGGGCCATCGAGCAGTACTTC,CASRGQGAIEQYF
TRBD1,.,TRBV29-1,TRBJ2-1,TGCAGCGGCGGGACAGGGATAGATGAGCAGTTCTTC,CSGGTGIDEQFF
TRBD2,.,TRBV19,TRBJ2-1,TGTGCCAGTAGTATTCGGCTAGCGGGAGGACTCCGGAATGAGCAGTTCTTC,CASSIRLAGGLRNEQFF
.,.,TRBV19,TRBJ1-4,TGTGCCACCAGTCTGACAACTAATGAAAAACTGTTTTTT,CATSLTTNEKLFF
TRBD1,.,TRBV7-2,TRBJ2-3,TGTGCCAGCAGCTACTTCCCACAGGGGGGAGGCACAGATACGCAGTATTTT,CASSYFPQGGGTDTQYF
TRBD2,.,TRBV13,TRBJ2-1,TGTGCCAGCAGCTCCAGGGCGGGAGGGGCCTCCTCCTACAATGAGCAGTTCTTC,CASSSRAGGASSYNEQFF
.,.,TRBV11-3,TRBJ2-1,TGTGCCAGCAGCCAGGCCGGGGTGGCCGCGGGTGAGCAGTTCTTC,CASSQAGVAAGEQFF
.,.,TRBV5-1,TRBJ2-7,TGCGCCAGCAGCTCGACATTCGGCGAGCAGTACTTC,CASSSTFGEQYF
.,.,TRBV10-1,TRBJ2-1,TGCGCCAGCAGTGAGTCGACAGAATACAATGAGCAATTCTTC,CASSESTEYNEQFF
TRBD1,.,TRBV5-1,TRBJ2-1,TGCGCCAGCAGCTTCAAGCCGACAGGGCCCTCCTACAATGAGCAGTTCTTC,CASSFKPTGPSYNEQFF
.,.,TRBV30,TRBJ2-1,TGTGCCTGGAGTGGGAGGGAGCAGTTCTTC,CAWSGREQFF
.,.,TRBV7-9,TRBJ1-2,TGTGCCAGCAGCTTAGGATACGGCAGGGGCCGAGATGGCTACACCTTC,CASSLGYGRGRDGYTF
TRBD2,.,TRBV9,TRBJ2-1,TGTGCCAGCAGCGTTTCCAGTGGGAGGGAGGGTTACAATGAGCAGTTCTTC,CASSVSSGREGYNEQFF
.,.,TRBV9,TRBJ2-1,TGTGCCAGCAGCCCAGGGGAGCCCGGCGAGCAGTTCTTC,CASSPGEPGEQFF
.,.,TRBV28,TRBJ1-1,TGTGCCAGCAGTTTCTACCGGGATGAGAACACTGAAGCTTTCTTT,CASSFYRDENTEAFF
.,.,TRBV15,TRBJ2-7,TGTGCCACCAGCAGCCCCCCGAGCGCCTACGAGCAGTACTTC,CATSSPPSAYEQYF
.,.,TRBV5-6,TRBJ2-1,TGTGCCAGCAGCCCCATCGACGGGACAAATTACCCCAATGAGCAGTTCTTC,CASSPIDGTNYPNEQFF
TRBD2,few,TRBV6-5,TRBJ2-3,TGTGCCAGCAGTTACGGGGCGGGAGCCACAGATACGCAGTATTTT,CASSYGAGATDTQYF
TRBD2,few,TRBV4-2,TRBJ2-2,TGTGCCAGCAGCCTACTAGCGGGAGGGCTCTGGACCGGGGAGCTGTTTTTT,CASSLLAGGLWTGELFF
.,.,TRBV7-3,TRBJ2-5,TGTGCCAGCAGCTTAGAGGGTGGGGAGACCCAGTACTTC,CASSLEGGETQYF
.,few,TRBV7-2,TRBJ2-1,TGTGCCAGCAGCTTAGCGCAGGCAGGTGAGCAGTTCTTC,CASSLAQAGEQFF
TRBD1,.,TRBV5-1,TRBJ1-2,TGCGCCAGCAGCTCGACCGGGACAGGGGATGATGGCTACACCTTC,CASSSTGTGDDGYTF
TRBD2,.,TRBV5-1,TRBJ2-3,TGCGCCAGCTCCACAGCGGGACTAGCGGGCTCTAGCACAGATACGCAGTATTTT,CASSTAGLAGSSTDTQYF
TRBD2,.,TRBV27,TRBJ2-1,TGTGCCAGCAGTGCTAGCGGCCTATACAATGAGCAGTTCTTC,CASSASGLYNEQFF
.,.,TRBV4-3,TRBJ2-5,TGCGCCAGCAGCCAAGATAATCGAGCCCAGTACTTC,CASSQDNRAQYF
.,.,TRBV10-3,TRBJ1-2,TGTGCCATCAGTGCCCCCGGGACAAGAACTAACTATGGCTACACCTTC,CAISAPGTRTNYGYTF
.,.,TRBV7-9,TRBJ2-1,TGTGCCAGCAGCTTAGGAGCGGACGAGTACAATGAGCAGTTCTTC,CASSLGADEYNEQFF
TRBD2,.,TRBV27,TRBJ2-7,TGTGCCAGCAGTCCGGGGACTAGCGGGAAAAGGAACGAGCAGTACTTC,CASSPGTSGKRNEQYF
TRBD2,.,TRBV6-4,TRBJ2-1,TGTGCCAGCAGTGAGTCCGGGACTAGCGGCGCGAAAGAGCAGTTCTTC,CASSESGTSGAKEQFF
.,.,TRBV5-1,TRBJ2-3,TGCGCCAGCAGCTTTAGACAGAACACAGATACGCAGTATTTT,CASSFRQNTDTQYF
TRBD1,.,TRBV28,TRBJ1-1,TGTGCCAGCAGTCCGGGACAGGAAGCTTTCTTT,CASSPGQEAFF
.,.,TRBV7-6,TRBJ2-7,TGTGCCAGCAGCTTATGGAGCGGTACCTACGAGCAGTACTTC,CASSLWSGTYEQYF
.,.,TRBV11-2,TRBJ2-5,TGTGCCAGCAGTCCCCGCCACTACCAAGAGACCCAGTACTTC,CASSPRHYQETQYF
TRBD2,.,TRBV7-9,TRBJ2-1,TGTGCCAGCAGCCGGACTAGCGGCTGGGACAATGAGCAGTTCTTC,CASSRTSGWDNEQFF
.,.,TRBV7-8,TRBJ1-2,TGTGCCAGCAGCTCCAGGGGTTTCTATGGCTACACCTTC,CASSSRGFYGYTF
.,.,TRBV27,TRBJ2-7,TGTGCCAGCACCGGACAGCGCTCCTACGAGCAGTACTTC,CASTGQRSYEQYF
TRBD2,.,TRBV5-1,TRBJ2-1,TGCGCCAGCAGCTTATACGGGAGGCGTCAGGGATACAATGAGCAGTTCTTC,CASSLYGRRQGYNEQFF
TRBD1,.,TRBV28,TRBJ1-5,TGTGCCAGCAGTCCTTCGGGACAGGGGGATCAGCCCCAGCATTTT,CASSPSGQGDQPQHF
.,.,TRBV7-3,TRBJ2-3,TGTGCCAGCAGCTTCTTGGGACTCCACACAGATACGCAGTATTTT,CASSFLGLHTDTQYF
.,.,TRBV6-6,TRBJ2-7,TGTGCCAGCAGCGAGTCGGAGATCGAGCAGTACTTC,CASSESEIEQYF
TRBD2,.,TRBV27,TRBJ2-7,TGTGCCAGCCGACGGGGGGTTTCCTACGAGCAGTACTTC,CASRRGVSYEQYF
.,.,TRBV30,TRBJ1-4,TGTGCCTGGAGTGAGGAGGGACCAAGGGCTAATGAAAAACTGTTTTTT,CAWSEEGPRANEKLFF
TRBD1,.,TRBV9,TRBJ2-7,TGTGCCAGCAGCGCTACCGGGACAGGGAGGAGCGAGCAGTACTTC,CASSATGTGRSEQYF
.,.,TRBV6-5,TRBJ2-7,TGTGCCAGCAGTTTCGTCCAGGGCCACGAGCAGTACTTC,CASSFVQGHEQYF
.,.,TRBV29-1,TRBJ1-1,TGCAGCGTTTCGGCCCCAGGGTCTGAAGCTTTCTTT,CSVSAPGSEAFF